Listed below are T cell receptor beta chains from one sample, sequenced in a study of blood T cell repertoires in COVID-19. Sequencing used immunoSEQ multiplex PCR; TCRdb keeps in-frame clones, though not all of them. This sample carries around 230,000 clones, approximately 83% of them seen once, and the ten largest clones take around 25%. Material for sequencing was peripheral blood. These receptors all come from a middle-aged man with acute or convalescent COVID-19. CDR3s include the opening cysteine and the closing phenylalanine or tryptophan. Each record gives: V gene, D gene, J gene, CDR3 DNA, CDR3 protein. The D gene is left open where the match is weak.

v_call: TRBV7-9; d_call: TRBD1; j_call: TRBJ1-2; cdr3_nt: TGTGCCAGCAGCCGACCTTTGACAGGGGGCGATCTTATTCATGGCTACACCTTC; cdr3_aa: CASSRPLTGGDLIHGYTF
v_call: TRBV7-6; d_call: TRBD1; j_call: TRBJ1-1; cdr3_nt: TGTGCCAGCAGCGCGGGACAGAACTACCTTATGAACACTGAAGCTTTCTTT; cdr3_aa: CASSAGQNYLMNTEAFF
v_call: TRBV4-1; d_call: TRBD1; j_call: TRBJ1-5; cdr3_nt: TGCGCCAGCAGCCAAGTAATGGACAGGGCGAACAATCAGCCCCAGCATTTT; cdr3_aa: CASSQVMDRANNQPQHF
v_call: TRBV11-2; d_call: TRBD2; j_call: TRBJ2-7; cdr3_nt: TGTGCCAGCAGCTTATATAGCGGGAGCGAGTACGAGCAGTACTTC; cdr3_aa: CASSLYSGSEYEQYF
v_call: TRBV4-2; d_call: TRBD1; j_call: TRBJ1-3; cdr3_nt: TGTGCCAGCACCGCGACAGGGGGTGACGGAAACACCATATATTTT; cdr3_aa: CASTATGGDGNTIYF
v_call: TRBV19; d_call: .; j_call: TRBJ2-1; cdr3_nt: TGTGCCAGTAGTATCGTGCAGGGCCTTTCGGATGAGCAGTTCTTC; cdr3_aa: CASSIVQGLSDEQFF
v_call: TRBV5-1; d_call: TRBD1; j_call: TRBJ1-6; cdr3_nt: TGCGCCAGCAGCTCCTCCCAGACAGGGAATGATTCACCCCTCCACTTT; cdr3_aa: CASSSSQTGNDSPLHF
v_call: TRBV5-4; d_call: .; j_call: TRBJ1-6; cdr3_nt: TGTGCCAGCAGCGAGCGATTTTCACCCCTCCACTTT; cdr3_aa: CASSERFSPLHF
v_call: TRBV4-1; d_call: .; j_call: TRBJ2-7; cdr3_nt: TGCGCCAGCAGCCCCGTGTATCAGGGCGGCGAGCAGTACTTC; cdr3_aa: CASSPVYQGGEQYF
v_call: TRBV7-2; d_call: .; j_call: TRBJ1-3; cdr3_nt: TGTGCCAGCAGCTTACGCGACACCATATATTTT; cdr3_aa: CASSLRDTIYF